What follows are 26 T cell receptor beta chains derived from one specimen sequenced in a study of CD8 T cells in ankylosing spondylitis. Which antigens these TCRs recognize remains unknown. Broader study findings: A TCR beta motif of eight highly homologous variants appeared characteristic of ankylosing spondylitis blood.

From the 5' RACE reads, TCRdb called clonotypes with MiXCR, one entry per CDR3 protein. This table holds fewer than 550,000 distinct CDR3 sequences, 5.3% found once. The sequenced material came from blood, either unsorted or a sorted T cell fraction (not recorded which). These receptors originate from a male donor with ankylosing spondylitis.

This clonotype has ten or more counts. V and J are TRBV28 and TRBJ2-1; 11 nucleotides agree with TRBD2. The CDR3 loop spans 16 amino acids. The V segment lost 1 base and the J segment 4 bases; nucleotides outside the gene matches: 3. The V gene's germline CDR1 is MDHEN and CDR2 SYDVKM. CDR3 coding DNA: TGTGCCAGCAGTTTATTGGGACTAGCGGTTTACAATGAGCAGTTCTTC. Residues: CASSLLGLAVYNEQFF.

This clonotype was seen at least ten times. The J gene is TRBJ2-7, the V gene TRBV28; D possibly corresponds to TRBD2 (5 bases). The V and J ends lost 11 bases and 5 bases respectively, with 19 bases between them. The CDR3 runs to 13 residues. CDR1 is MDHEN and CDR2 is SYDVKM in the germline V gene. In nucleotides, the CDR3 is TGTGCCTGCTCGGTGGGAGCGGTCCACGAGCAGTACTTC. It is translated as CACSVGAVHEQYF.

This clonotype was found many times. The V call is TRBV5-1, the J call TRBJ2-2; D unresolved. The germline gives CDR1 SGHRS, CDR2 YFSETQ. CDR3 size: 15 residues. V shed 5 bases and J shed 4 bases, with 15 bases lying between them. CDR3: CASSFYGLTTGELFF. CDR3 in DNA: TGCGCCAGCAGTTTTTACGGGCTTACCACCGGGGAGCTGTTTTTT.

This clonotype was picked up many times. V is TRBV7-6 and J is TRBJ1-1; unclear D gene. The V gene's germline CDR1 is SGHVS and CDR2 FNYEAQ. The CDR3 spans 13 residues. V shed 3 bases and J shed 2 bases, with 7 bases lying between them. The CDR3: CASSFAVNTEAFF. DNA of the CDR3: TGTGCCAGCAGCTTTGCGGTAAACACTGAAGCTTTCTTT. Full variable domain (remainder filled in from reference TRBV7-6 and TRBJ1-1): GAGVSQSPRYKVTKRGQDVALRCDPISGHVSLYWYRQALGQGPEFLTYFNYEAQQDKSGLPNDRFSAERPEGSISTLTIQRTEQRDSAMYRCASSFAVNTEAFFGQGTRLTVV.

The table lists this clonotype with many counts. The rearrangement joins TRBV27 to TRBJ2-7; D ambiguous. Germline V gene lookup returns CDR1 MNHEY and CDR2 SMNVEV (reference sequence). The V and J ends lost 2 bases and 2 bases respectively, with 7 bases between them. This CDR3 has 13 residues. CDR3 sequence: CASSLGQPYEQYF. The CDR3 nucleotides are TGTGCCAGCAGTTTAGGTCAGCCCTACGAGCAGTACTTC.

This clonotype was counted at least ten times. V usage is TRBV7-8 and J usage is TRBJ2-3, with 12 positions matching TRBD2. From germline, CDR1 is SGHVS and CDR2 FQNEAQ. After removal of 2 bases from V and 6 bases from J, the junction contained 3 bases not matched to a gene. This CDR3 is 15 amino acids long. The chain's CDR3 is CASSLSSGGADTQYF. As DNA, the CDR3 is TGTGCCAGCAGCTTATCTAGCGGGGGGGCGGATACGCAGTATTTT.

There are many counts of this clonotype. The chain links TRBV29-1 to TRBJ2-5; 7 nucleotides match TRBD1. The CDR3 consists of 12 residues. The trim removed 5 bases at V and 4 bases at J, leaving 4 bases unmatched. CDR1 SQVTM and CDR2 ANQGSEA come from the germline V gene. The CDR3 DNA sequence: TGCAGCGTTTTAACAGGGGCAGAGACCCAGTACTTC. This codes for CSVLTGAETQYF. The whole variable domain, remainder taken from reference TRBV29-1 and TRBJ2-5, is SAVISQKPSRDICQRGTSLTIQCQVDSQVTMMFWYRQQPGQSLTLIATANQGSEATYESGFVIDKFPISRPNLTFSTLTVSNMSPEDSSIYLCSVLTGAETQYFGPGTRLLVL.

The rearrangement uses TRBV29-1 and TRBJ1-5, with TRBD1 matching over 8 bases. CDR1 and CDR2 from the germline V gene are SQVTM and ANQGSEA. With V trimmed by 5 bases and J by 5 bases, 5 bases remained unmatched. The CDR3 covers 13 residues. Here the CDR3 DNA reads TGCAGCGTTACGGACAGGGTGGATCAGCCCCAGCATTTT. This codes for CSVTDRVDQPQHF.

This chain uses TRBV12-3 or TRBV12-4 with TRBJ2-4; the D is unclear. Trimming took 3 bases from V and 0 from J, leaving 9 bases between them. This CDR3 region has 15 residues. CDR3 DNA sequence: TGTGCCAGCAGTTTGGCGACTTTAGCCAAAAACATTCAGTACTTC. As protein: CASSLATLAKNIQYF.

Comments on this clonotype: A much larger clonotype is one base distant, so this may be a read error. This chain joins TRBV5-6 and TRBJ1-2; maybe TRBD1 (5 bases). Trimming stripped 7 bases from V and 4 bases from J, with 11 bases between. There are 12 residues in the CDR3. CDR1 and CDR2 from the germline V gene are SGHDT and YYEEEE. The chain's CDR3 is CASGPGLYGYTF. CDR3 DNA sequence: TGTGCCAGCGGCCCGGGGCTCTATGGCTACACCTTC.

This clonotype was recorded many times. The chain joins TRBV20-1 to TRBJ1-6, with D hard to call. Germline CDR1 and CDR2: DFQATT and SNEGSKA (reference sequence). The CDR3 totals 12 residues. V was cut by 7 bases and J by 10 bases, with 14 bases left in between. The CDR3: CSVPTWGSPLHF. The CDR3 nucleotides read TGCAGTGTCCCGACCTGGGGATCACCCCTCCACTTT.

This clonotype has ten or more counts. V gene TRBV4-1 combines with J gene TRBJ2-1; tentative D call: TRBD2 (5 bases). Germline assignment: CDR1 MGHRA and CDR2 YSYEKL. V dropped 5 bases and J dropped 4 bases, with 9 bases sitting between them. CDR3 size: 13 residues. For the CDR3, the DNA is TGCGCCAGCAGCAGGACTCTATACAATGAGCAGTTCTTC. Encoded protein: CASSRTLYNEQFF.

The J gene is TRBJ1-2, the V gene TRBV7-2, with 7 bases fitting TRBD1. CDR3 size: 15 residues. V was clipped by 5 bases and J by 5 bases; unmatched bases: 11. The germline V gene has CDR1 SGHTA and CDR2 FQGNSA. CDR3 nucleotides: TGTGCCAGCAGCCTACCCCGAGGGACAGATTATGGCTACACCTTC. It translates to CASSLPRGTDYGYTF.

The V call is TRBV3-1, the J call TRBJ1-6; D gene uncertain. This CDR3 is 14 amino acids long. The germline CDR1 and CDR2 sequences are LGHDT and YNNKEL (reference sequence). Trimming pared 0 bases from V and 8 bases from J, leaving 8 bases between. CDR3 sequence: CASSQDSGDSPLHF. The CDR3 DNA reads TGTGCCAGCAGCCAAGACTCGGGCGATTCACCCCTCCACTTT.

There are many counts of this clonotype. The V call is TRBV18, the J call TRBJ2-3; D might be TRBD2 (5 bases). CDR1 is KGHSH and CDR2 is LQKENI in the germline V gene. The V end lost 2 bases, the J end lost 5 bases, and 8 bases lay between the germline ends. This CDR3 region has 13 residues. In nucleotides, the CDR3 is TGTGCCAGCTCACCAGAGCGGTTAGATACGCAGTATTTT. It is translated as CASSPERLDTQYF.

At least ten counts were recorded for this clonotype. The chain uses TRBV4-1 and TRBJ2-3; 9 positions match TRBD2. CDR1 is MGHRA, CDR2 YSYEKL, per germline. The junction had 7 bases not matched to a gene; V was cut back by 1 base and J by 2 bases. The CDR3 is made up of 17 amino acids. In nucleotides, the CDR3 is TGCGCCAGCAGCCAAGTTATAAGGACTAGCGACACAGATACGCAGTATTTT. Protein sequence: CASSQVIRTSDTDTQYF.

This clonotype occurred a few times. J is TRBJ2-7 and V is TRBV20-1; 9 bases agree with TRBD1. CDR1 and CDR2 from the germline V gene are DFQATT and SNEGSKA (reference sequence). The V and J ends lost 3 bases and 3 bases, in that order; junction bases with no gene match: 6. The CDR3 contains 14 residues. CDR3 DNA: TGCAGTGCTAGTCCCCGGGACAGGGACTACGAGCAGTACTTC. Encoded protein: CSASPRDRDYEQYF.

This clonotype was counted at least ten times. The chain combines TRBV27 with TRBJ1-5, with a possible D match to TRBD1 (6 bases). The germline gives CDR1 MNHEY, CDR2 SMNVEV (reference sequence). The CDR3 has 15 amino acids. Trimming took 5 bases from V and 5 from J, leaving 16 bases between them. CDR3 protein: CASSTRDTRHQPQHF. Here the CDR3 DNA reads TGTGCCAGCAGTACACGGGACACCCGGCATCAGCCCCAGCATTTT.

This clonotype was recorded at least ten times. The chain joins TRBV4-3 to TRBJ1-2; D not certain. From germline, CDR1 is LGHNA and CDR2 YSLEER. Trimming pared 4 bases from V and 8 bases from J, leaving 14 bases between. The CDR3 is made up of 13 amino acids. Here the CDR3 DNA reads TGCGCCAGCAGCCGATCGGGCTCGAGGGGCTACACCTTC. Translated, it gives CASSRSGSRGYTF.

The table lists this clonotype with many counts. The chain is built from TRBV28 and TRBJ2-2; D is uncertain. V lost 8 bases and J 3 bases, leaving 16 bases between the germline ends. The CDR3 has 15 residues. In germline, CDR1 is MDHEN, CDR2 SYDVKM. CDR3 nucleotides: TGTGCCAGCCGCCTTCACGGGTCCTACACCGGGGAGCTGTTTTTT. This sequence encodes CASRLHGSYTGELFF.

The sample holds many counts of this clonotype. The rearrangement links TRBV7-9 to TRBJ2-3, with D unresolved. The CDR3 contains 12 residues. With 3 bases removed from V and 10 bases from J, the gap between germline ends came to 11 bases. Germline V gene sequence: CDR1 SEHNR, CDR2 FQNEAQ (reference sequence). For the CDR3, the DNA is TGTGCCAGCAGCTTTTCATCGTGGGCGCAGTATTTT. The encoded protein is CASSFSSWAQYF.

This clonotype was picked up many times. The chain joins TRBV4-1 to TRBJ1-5; possibly TRBD1 for D (6 bases). V shed 1 base and J shed 6 bases, with 22 bases lying between them. This CDR3 is built from 18 residues. Germline V gene lookup returns CDR1 MGHRA and CDR2 YSYEKL. CDR3 sequence reads: CASSQVRTGILRGQPQHF. The CDR3 region has the DNA TGCGCCAGCAGCCAAGTCCGAACAGGGATCCTTCGGGGTCAGCCCCAGCATTTT.

This clonotype was seen at least ten times. The V gene is TRBV20-1, the J gene TRBJ2-7; the match to TRBD1 covers 7 bases. This CDR3 has 14 residues. The germline CDR1 and CDR2 sequences are DFQATT and SNEGSKA (reference sequence). V shed 6 bases and J 3 bases; nucleotides not matched to a gene: 11. The CDR3 sequence: CSAWDSRLYYEQYF. The CDR3 DNA sequence: TGCAGTGCGTGGGACAGCAGACTTTACTACGAGCAGTACTTC.

This clonotype was counted at least ten times. The chain couples TRBV7-2 to TRBJ2-2, with D hard to call. The CDR3 has 12 residues. Germline CDR1 and CDR2: SGHTA and FQGNSA. V lost 5 bases, J lost 6 bases, and 7 bases lay in between. CDR3 residues: CASSPVAGELFF. The CDR3 nucleotides are TGTGCCAGCAGCCCCGTTGCCGGGGAGCTGTTTTTT.

This clonotype was recorded many times. V usage is TRBV6-5 and J usage is TRBJ1-5; D gene ambiguous. The V and J ends lost 0 bases and 1 base respectively, with 7 bases between them. Germline CDR1 and CDR2: MNHEY and SVGAGI. The CDR3 is made up of 15 amino acids. CDR3 protein: CASSYSAPSNQPQHF. The CDR3 nucleotides read TGTGCCAGCAGTTACTCGGCGCCCAGCAATCAGCCCCAGCATTTT.

This clonotype was recorded many times. The V and J genes are TRBV4-3 and TRBJ2-3; no definite D call. The CDR3 loop spans 14 amino acids. The germline V and J ends were trimmed by 1 base and 6 bases, with 11 bases remaining between them. The germline V gene encodes CDR1 LGHNA and CDR2 YSLEER. The CDR3 DNA reads TGCGCCAGCAGCCAAGCGGCTTTCGGGGATACGCAGTATTTT. Amino acids: CASSQAAFGDTQYF.